This TCR beta chain was sequenced for a study of CD8 T cells in ankylosing spondylitis. General study points: The study looked at matched synovial fluid samples from ankylosing spondylitis patients. Disease-linked clones were reported to be significantly enriched there. The study identified a TCR beta motif of several highly homologous variants that appeared characteristic of ankylosing spondylitis blood.

CDR1 SEHNR and CDR2 FQNEAQ come from the germline V gene (reference sequence). V lost 4 bases and J lost 6; bases outside the gene matches: 11. This CDR3 spans 16 amino acids. As regards this clonotype: Its antigen is not identified.

TCRdb re-called the 5' RACE reads with MiXCR, one entry per CDR3 protein. The sample records under 200,000 distinct CDR3 sequences, 9.8% being singletons. The chain has TRBV7-9 and TRBJ2-3; 9 bases map to TRBD2. The receptor's source is a female donor with ankylosing spondylitis or in good health (not recorded which). Sequencing used blood, either unsorted or a sorted T cell fraction (not recorded which). The CDR3 is CASSSRTSVPGDTQYF. As DNA, the CDR3 is TGTGCCAGCAGCTCTCGGACTAGCGTTCCTGGGGATACGCAGTATTTT. Full variable domain (outside the CDR3, taken from reference TRBV7-9 and TRBJ2-3): DTGVSQNPRHKITKRGQNVTFRCDPISEHNRLYWYRQTLGQGPEFLTYFQNEAQLEKSRLLSDRFSAERPKGSFSTLEIQRTEQGDSAMYLCASSSRTSVPGDTQYFGPGTRLTVL.